This T cell receptor (beta chain) was captured in a study of cytomegalovirus exposure and HLA in healthy donors. Whole-study results and caveats: The sole available immune exposure information was CMV serostatus.

Regarding this clone: What it binds is unknown.

Healthy individuals who donated bone marrow served as the donors. PCR involved 60 Vbeta and 13 Jbeta primers. This table comes from immunoSEQ multiplex PCR, and its TCRdb copy is limited to in-frame clones, with some not included. The repertoire includes approximately 220,000 clones, about 81% of them detected once, and 4.5% to 7% sits in the top ten. In germline, CDR1 is MNHEY, CDR2 SMNVEV (reference sequence). Trimming took 3 bases from V and 0 from J, leaving 12 bases between them. This CDR3 has 16 residues. V is TRBV27 and J is TRBJ2-1, with no clear D. The sequencing input was PBMCs. The sequence derives from a man between 35 and 55 years old in good health and CMV-seropositive. The CDR3, as DNA: TGTGCCAGCAGTTTGAAAAGAAGCGACTCCTACAATGAGCAGTTCTTC. Encoded protein: CASSLKRSDSYNEQFF.